The entry below describes one T cell receptor beta chain. Its antigen is undetermined. This specimen belongs to a study of shared clonotypes between healthy human individuals. Overall study findings and caveats: The study generally estimated greater richness for naive than memory subsets.

In the sorted-subset replicate PCRs, approximately 200 ng DNA, tens of thousands of T cell genomes, was used. The data were produced by immunoSEQ multiplex PCR, yet TCRdb's version contains in-frame clones alone and is incomplete. Among millions of clones listed, approximately 95% were seen once. Trimming shortened V by 0 bases and J by 5 bases, and 9 bases separated the two germline ends. This CDR3 is 14 amino acids long. From germline, CDR1 is SGHRS and CDR2 YFSETQ. The chain combines TRBV5-1 with TRBJ1-5; tentatively, D is TRBD1 (5 bases). This clonotype was obtained from a man younger than 35 in good health. Some clones in this sample may be carry-over from other donors' samples. Sequencing was performed on naive CD4+ T cells from PBMCs. Stated subset: CD45RA+ positively selected. The CDR3 DNA sequence: TGCGCCAGCAGCTTGGGAGGGGTGGATCAGCCCCAGCATTTT. Amino acids: CASSLGGVDQPQHF. Using reference TRBV5-1 and TRBJ1-5 for the parts outside the CDR3, the full variable domain is KAGVTQTPRYLIKTRGQQVTLSCSPISGHRSVSWYQQTPGQGLQFLFEYFSETQRNKGNFPGRFSGRQFSNSRSEMNVSTLELGDSALYLCASSLGGVDQPQHFGDGTRLSIL.